These 19 T cell receptor beta chains were all obtained from the same sample, sequenced in a study of T cells after posttransplantation cyclophosphamide. The method was immunoSEQ multiplex PCR; TCRdb's version includes in-frame clones alone and lacks a portion of them. The counts give about 38,000 clones, none of them seen only once; about 2.5% is held by the top ten. Sequenced sample: PBMCs. All receptors come from a man between 50 and 59 years old in good health, CMV-negative, and a related stem cell transplant donor.

This clone has only a few counts. Relative to the germline gene, one junction end is altered; a read error may explain this. The chain uses TRBV6-5 and TRBJ2-5, with D maybe TRBD2 (5 bases). This CDR3 has 14 amino acids. Germline V gene lookup returns CDR1 MNHEY and CDR2 SVGAGI. CDR3 nucleotides: TGTGCCAGCAGTTACGCGGGCAGCCGAGAGGCCCAGTACTTC. It translates to CASSYAGSREAQYF.

This clone came up many times. Its ends do not fully match the called genes, so a read error is possible. The V and J genes are TRBV27 and TRBJ1-3, with D maybe TRBD1 (5 bases). This CDR3 comprises 15 residues. CDR1 is MNHEY, CDR2 SMNVEV, per germline (reference sequence). This CDR3 reads CASGFQGTPGNTIYF. The CDR3 region has the DNA TGTGCCAGCGGTTTCCAGGGTACTCCTGGAAACACCATATATTTT.

This clone has at least ten counts. CDR3 nucleotides: TGTGCCAGCAGCTCATACGGGACTAGCTTGTCCAATGAGCAGTTCTTC. Translating it yields CASSSYGTSLSNEQFF. The chain carries TRBV7-6 and TRBJ2-1; 9 nucleotides align to TRBD2. The CDR3 spans 16 residues. Losses at the gene ends were 4 bases for V and 6 bases for J; bases not matched to a gene: 10. CDR1 and CDR2 from the germline V gene are SGHVS and FNYEAQ.

This clone was recorded many times. This CDR3 is CASSPPRAGPSSYNEQFF. The CDR3 DNA sequence: TGTGCCAGCTCACCACCAAGGGCAGGGCCTAGCTCCTACAATGAGCAGTTCTTC. V is TRBV18 and J is TRBJ2-1; possibly TRBD1 for D (5 bases). The CDR3 has 18 residues. V lost 0 bases and J lost 0, with 15 bases in between. Germline V gives CDR1 KGHSH, CDR2 LQKENI. The full variable domain, completed using reference TRBV18 and TRBJ2-1, is NAGVMQNPRHLVRRRGQEARLRCSPMKGHSHVYWYRQLPEEGLKFMVYLQKENIIDESGMPKERFSAEFPKEGPSILRIQQVVRGDSAAYFCASSPPRAGPSSYNEQFFGPGTRLTVL.

The sample holds many counts of this clone. V gene TRBV6-1 combines with J gene TRBJ2-7; TRBD2 aligns across 10 bases. Losses at the gene ends were 7 bases for V and 0 bases for J; bases not matched to a gene: 6. The CDR3 is made up of 15 amino acids. Germline V CDR1 and CDR2: MNHNS, SASEGT. DNA of the CDR3: TGTGCCAGCACCCGGGGGACTAGCGTCTCCTACGAGCAGTACTTC. It codes for CASTRGTSVSYEQYF.

This clone was observed at least ten times. The V and J genes are TRBV5-5 and TRBJ2-7; D gene unclear. This CDR3 is built from 12 residues. Germline V gene lookup returns CDR1 SGHKS and CDR2 YYEKEE (reference sequence). Trimming removed 0 bases at V and 1 base at J, with 2 bases between. The CDR3 region is CASSLASYEQYF. CDR3 bases: TGTGCCAGCAGCTTGGCTTCCTACGAGCAGTACTTC.

At least ten counts were recorded for this clone. This rearrangement joins TRBV7-2 to TRBJ2-1; 10 nucleotides line up with TRBD1. J lost 4 bases, V lost 2 bases, and 5 bases had no gene match. This CDR3 is built from 16 residues. From germline, CDR1 is SGHTA and CDR2 FQGNSA. The CDR3: CASSLIRDRGYNEQFF. The CDR3 DNA sequence: TGTGCCAGCAGCTTAATCCGGGACAGGGGTTACAATGAGCAGTTCTTC.

In its sample, this clone was seen many times. J is TRBJ2-3 and V is TRBV2, with 11 bases identical to TRBD2. CDR1 and CDR2 (germline): SNHLY, FYNNEI. The junction had 9 bases not matched to a gene; V was cut back by 6 bases and J by 4 bases. This CDR3 spans 16 amino acids. CDR3 amino acids: CASRDTSGGSADTQYF. The DNA for the CDR3 is TGTGCCAGCAGGGACACTAGCGGGGGTTCTGCAGATACGCAGTATTTT.

This clone was seen repeatedly, ten times or more. The CDR3 region is CASRLVSGGANEKLFF. The CDR3 DNA reads as TGTGCCAGCAGGCTTGTCTCAGGGGGCGCAAATGAAAAACTGTTTTTT. The rearrangement joins TRBV7-9 to TRBJ1-4, with TRBD1 identical over 8 bases. Germline-derived CDR1 and CDR2 are SEHNR and FQNEAQ (reference sequence). The CDR3 sequence is 16 residues long. Trimming cost V 6 bases and J 5 bases; bases outside gene matches: 11.

This clone was seen many times. The junction differs from germline at one of its ends, possibly a read error. This chain uses TRBV14 with TRBJ2-1; D possibly corresponds to TRBD2 (5 bases). There are 14 residues in the CDR3. CDR1 is SGHDN, CDR2 FVKESK, per germline. Here the CDR3 reads CASSQTSGGPTLIF. CDR3 nucleotide sequence: TGTGCCAGCAGCCAGACATCCGGAGGCCCCACGTTGATCTTC.

At least ten counts were recorded for this clone. The chain has TRBV19 and TRBJ2-7, with 10 bases that match TRBD1. Germline V gene sequence: CDR1 LNHDA, CDR2 SQIVND (reference sequence). Trimming took 4 bases from V and 6 from J; bases not matched to a gene: 6. The CDR3 runs to 14 residues. The CDR3 loop reads CASSNRQGAAEQYF. The CDR3 nucleotides are TGTGCCAGTAGTAACAGACAGGGGGCCGCCGAGCAGTACTTC.

This clone was recorded many times. V and J are TRBV9 and TRBJ2-2; D is perhaps TRBD2 (7 bases). The CDR3 is made up of 18 amino acids. The V gene's germline CDR1 is SGDLS and CDR2 YYNGEE. V lost 0 bases and J lost 5, with 20 bases in between. CDR3 bases: TGTGCCAGCAGCGTAGCTTCCGAGGGGGAGGGGCGGACCGGGGAGCTGTTTTTT. Residues: CASSVASEGEGRTGELFF.

This clone was detected a few times. The V call is TRBV7-3, the J call TRBJ1-2; 7 positions agree with TRBD1. This CDR3 has 13 amino acids. V shed 5 bases and J 4 bases; nucleotides not matched to a gene: 4. The germline V gene encodes CDR1 SGHTA and CDR2 FQGTGA. CDR3: CASSPGQLYGYTF. In DNA form, the CDR3 reads TGTGCCAGCAGCCCGGGACAGCTCTATGGCTACACCTTC.

This clone was seen repeatedly, ten times or more. V gene TRBV7-8 combines with J gene TRBJ2-5, with D perhaps TRBD2 (5 bases). Trimming cost V 1 base and J 5 bases, with 11 bases left between them. Germline lookup yields CDR1 SGHVS and CDR2 FQNEAQ. This CDR3 spans 14 amino acids. CDR3: CASSLEPRRETQYF. The DNA for the CDR3 is TGTGCCAGCAGCTTAGAGCCTAGGAGGGAGACCCAGTACTTC.

The table lists this clone with many counts. The rearrangement uses TRBV2 and TRBJ2-7; the match to TRBD2 covers 7 bases. Germline V gives CDR1 SNHLY, CDR2 FYNNEI. J gave up 4 bases and V 1 base, and 7 bases lay outside the gene matches. The CDR3 contains 15 residues. CDR3 in DNA: TGTGCCAGCAGTGAAGGGGGAGCGGGAAGGTACGAGCAGTACTTC. It yields the protein CASSEGGAGRYEQYF.

This clone was seen repeatedly, ten times or more. V usage is TRBV7-9 and J usage is TRBJ2-1; the match to TRBD2 covers 7 bases. V gave up 2 bases and J gave up 9 bases; unmatched junction bases: 10. In germline, CDR1 is SEHNR, CDR2 FQNEAQ (reference sequence). This CDR3 has 15 residues. The CDR3 reads CASSLIAGVLGEQFF. CDR3 bases: TGTGCCAGCAGCTTAATTGCGGGAGTTTTGGGTGAGCAGTTCTTC. The full variable domain, in which reference TRBV7-9 and TRBJ2-1 provide the parts outside the CDR3, is DTGVSQNPRHKITKRGQNVTFRCDPISEHNRLYWYRQTLGQGPEFLTYFQNEAQLEKSRLLSDRFSAERPKGSFSTLEIQRTEQGDSAMYLCASSLIAGVLGEQFFGPGTRLTVL.

Ten or more counts support this clone. The chain combines TRBV4-2 with TRBJ1-1; D is ambiguous. The CDR3 has 13 residues. Germline V CDR1 and CDR2: LGHNA, YNFKEQ. V was trimmed by 1 base and J by 3 bases, leaving 6 bases between them. The CDR3 DNA is TGTGCCAGCAGCCAAGTTCAGGACACTGAAGCTTTCTTT. Amino acids: CASSQVQDTEAFF.

Notes on this clone: It may be a read error: a sequence one base away is much more abundant. Other nucleotide sequences from this sample produce the same CDR3. The chain combines TRBV7-2 with TRBJ2-3; D possibly corresponds to TRBD2 (6 bases). Germline V gives CDR1 SGHTA, CDR2 FQGNSA. This CDR3 has 13 residues. V lost 4 bases and J 3 bases, leaving 8 bases between the germline ends. Here the CDR3 reads CASSSGGTDTQYF. DNA of the CDR3: TGTGCCAGCAGCTCCGGGGGTACAGATACGCAGTATTTT.

This clone was found a few times. The rearrangement joins TRBV7-7 to TRBJ2-1, with TRBD2 matching over 8 bases. This CDR3 is built from 14 residues. J was trimmed by 0 bases and V by 5 bases; bases with no gene match: 0. Germline CDR1 reads SSHAT; CDR2 reads FNYEAQ (reference sequence). This CDR3 reads CASSRGGSYNEQFF. CDR3 coding DNA: TGTGCCAGCAGCCGGGGGGGCTCCTACAATGAGCAGTTCTTC.